The 20 T cell receptor beta chains below were found in one sample sequenced in a study of tumor-infiltrating lymphocytes in primary liver carcinoma. Both RNA and DNA were isolated together from around 20-30 mg of bulk tissue that had not been sorted. Total RNA (roughly 550 ng) served as template for TCR beta cDNA synthesis primed by a constant-region primer. Library construction for TCR beta comprised three nested multiplex PCR rounds performed with slightly modified ARM-PCR. The first two PCR rounds used TRBV1-TRBV30 forward primers with a C-beta reverse primer, nine to ten cycles each. TCRdb independently ran MiXCR on the multiplex PCR reads; one entry per CDR3 protein. The table has tens of thousands of distinct CDR3 sequences, 69% seen once. The sequenced sample consisted of tumor-adjacent normal liver tissue. The origin of the receptors is a man aged 40-50 years with primary liver carcinoma and hepatitis B virus infection.

Note on this clonotype: A junction end diverges from the germline sequence, so it may reflect a read error. The chain has TRBV11-1 and TRBJ2-1; D gene uncertain. CDR3 length: 12 amino acids. The germline CDR1 and CDR2 sequences are SGHAT and FQDESV (reference sequence). This chain's CDR3 is CASSEVVGKLLF. DNA for the CDR3: TGTGCCAGCAGCGAGGTAGTGGGTAAGCTGTTATTC. The entire variable domain, with the rest obtained from reference TRBV11-1 and TRBJ2-1, is as follows: EAEVAQSPRYKITEKSQAVAFWCDPISGHATLYWYRQILGQGPELLVQFQDESVVDDSQLPKDRFSAERLKGVDSTLKIQPAELGDSAMYLCASSEVVGKLLFGPGTRLTVL.

A remark on this clonotype: The junction departs from the called germline gene at one end, perhaps through a read error. The chain links TRBV12-3 or TRBV12-4 to TRBJ2-5; TRBD2 aligns across 10 bases. CDR3 length equals 13 residues. The CDR3 DNA is TGTGCCAGTACGCTAGCGGGAGTGGAGATCCAGTACTTC. Its protein is CASTLAGVEIQYF.

As regards this clonotype: One junction end does not reproduce the germline sequence, and a read error may be involved. The J gene is TRBJ2-7, the V gene TRBV5-4, with 8 bases that match TRBD1. Germline loops: CDR1 SGHNT, CDR2 YYREEE (reference sequence). This CDR3 has 15 amino acids. The CDR3 protein is CASTLTGVLVGEHYF. Written as DNA, the CDR3 is TGTGCCAGCACCTTGACAGGGGTGTTGGTAGGCGAGCACTACTTC.

The chain is built from TRBV6-6 and TRBJ2-5; either TRBD1 or TRBD2 may supply D (5 bases each). V was trimmed by 1 base and J by 3 bases, leaving 6 bases between them. The length of the CDR3 is 13 residues. Germline V gene sequence: CDR1 MNHNY, CDR2 SVGAGI (reference sequence). The DNA for the CDR3 is TGTGCCAGCAGTTACTTGGGGGAAGAGACCCAGTACTTC. Encoded protein: CASSYLGEETQYF.

This clonotype was recorded at least ten times. The chain couples TRBV6-6 to TRBJ2-7, with D possibly TRBD1 on 5 matching bases. Germline CDR1 and CDR2: MNHNY and SVGAGI (reference sequence). V dropped 5 bases and J dropped 3 bases, with 14 bases sitting between them. This CDR3 is built from 14 residues. The CDR3 region has the DNA TGTGCCAGCAGTGATTCAGGCAGGGTCTACGAGCAGTACTTC. It translates to CASSDSGRVYEQYF.

The V call is TRBV20-1, the J call TRBJ1-5; D may be TRBD1 (5 bases). The V and J ends lost 0 bases and 6 bases respectively, with 15 bases between them. Germline lookup yields CDR1 DFQATT and CDR2 SNEGSKA (reference sequence). The CDR3 runs to 15 residues. The CDR3 nucleotides are TGCAGTGCTAGAGACGTGCAGGGAGACTTTCAGCCCCAGCATTTT. Amino acids: CSARDVQGDFQPQHF.

This chain joins TRBV12-3 or TRBV12-4 and TRBJ2-5; no clear D gene. Between the trimmed V and J ends, which lost 3 bases and 5 bases, there was a span of 10 bases. CDR3 size: 13 residues. CDR3 amino acids: CASSLMQEETQYF. In nucleotides, the CDR3 is TGTGCCAGCAGTTTGATGCAGGAGGAGACCCAGTACTTC.

In regard to this clonotype: A read error may produce the germline difference seen at one junction end. The chain joins TRBV6-1 to TRBJ2-7; TRBD1 agrees at 8 bases. Germline V gene data show CDR1 as MNHNS and CDR2 as SASEGT. The CDR3 is made up of 18 amino acids. CDR3 in amino acids: CAGSEVPYRGVTSYKQYF. DNA of the CDR3: TGTGCCGGCAGTGAAGTCCCATACAGGGGGGTCACATCGTACAAGCAGTACTTC.

As to this clonotype: No conserved phenylalanine or tryptophan ends this CDR3, so it is likely a read error. The chain couples TRBV6-1 to TRBJ2-7; 10 nucleotides line up with TRBD1. Germline values: CDR1 MNHNS, CDR2 SASEGT. The CDR3 totals 15 residues. The CDR3 bases are TGTGACAGCTGCTACCTTGGACAGGGGGACCACGAGCAGTACCTC. It encodes CDSCYLGQGDHEQYL.

This clonotype was detected once. This may stem from a read error, because a much larger clone lies one nucleotide away. The chain links TRBV30 to TRBJ2-3; no clear D gene. This CDR3 has 11 residues. Germline V gene data show CDR1 as GTSNPN and CDR2 as SVGIG (reference sequence). The CDR3 DNA reads as TGTGCCTGGAGGGGCACAGATATGCAGTATTTT. Amino acids: CAWRGTDMQYF. Looking up the rest from reference TRBV30 and TRBJ2-3 gives the full variable domain: SQTIHQWPATLVQPVGSPLSLECTVEGTSNPNLYWYRQAAGRGLQLLFYSVGIGQISSEVPQNLSASRPQDRQFILSSKKLLLSDSGFYLCAWRGTDMQYFGPGTRLTVL.

This sequence joins TRBV20-1 and TRBJ1-5; D is perhaps TRBD1 (6 bases). With 6 bases removed from V and 5 bases from J, the gap between germline ends came to 17 bases. The CDR3 covers 14 residues. Germline V gives CDR1 DFQATT, CDR2 SNEGSKA (reference sequence). This CDR3 reads CSAPSGGAYQPQHF. The CDR3 DNA reads as TGCAGTGCGCCCAGTGGGGGGGCTTATCAGCCCCAGCATTTT.

About this clonotype: No conserved phenylalanine or tryptophan ends this CDR3, so it is likely a read error. The rearrangement links TRBV7-8 to TRBJ2-2, with 9 positions matching TRBD2. The CDR3 sequence is 16 residues long. Germline V gene sequence: CDR1 SGHVS, CDR2 FQNEAQ. CDR3 nucleotides: TGTGCCAGCAGTTTAGGAGTAGCGGGAGTTTCCGGGGAGCTGTTTTGT. Translated: CASSLGVAGVSGELFC.

About this clonotype itself: The junction differs from germline at one of its ends, possibly a read error. The chain carries TRBV6-1 and TRBJ2-3, with 9 positions matching TRBD2. Germline V gene data show CDR1 as MNHNS and CDR2 as SASEGT. The CDR3 is 14 amino acids. The CDR3 loop is CAIRISGSSDMQYF. Written as DNA, the CDR3 is TGTGCCATCAGGATTAGCGGGAGCTCAGATATGCAGTATTTT.

For this clonotype: As the CDR3 is not closed by the conserved phenylalanine or tryptophan, this likely results from a read error. The chain links TRBV4-1 to TRBJ2-1; D gene ambiguous. CDR3 length: 12 residues. Germline V gene sequence: CDR1 MGHRA, CDR2 YSYEKL. Trimming took 2 bases from V and 12 from J, leaving 11 bases between them. CDR3 in amino acids: CASSQTFGGQFL. The CDR3 region has the DNA TGCGCCAGCAGCCAAACGTTTGGTGGGCAGTTCCTC.

With regard to this clonotype: At one end the junction does not follow the germline gene, possibly because of a read error. V usage is TRBV6-5 and J usage is TRBJ2-7; TRBD1 is a possible D gene (6 bases). Per germline, CDR1 MNHEY and CDR2 SVGAGI. CDR3 length: 16 amino acids. The CDR3 sequence is CVSRPGQTASFHEQYF. The CDR3 DNA reads as TGTGTCAGCAGGCCCGGACAGACAGCATCCTTTCACGAGCAGTACTTC.

This rearrangement joins TRBV19 to TRBJ2-5, with 7 bases matching TRBD1. Trimming took 4 bases from V and 9 from J; bases not matched to a gene: 11. This CDR3 region has 14 residues. Per germline, CDR1 LNHDA and CDR2 SQIVND (reference sequence). The chain's CDR3 is CASSSPGQKRSQYF. The CDR3 nucleotides are TGTGCCAGTAGTAGCCCGGGACAGAAGAGATCCCAGTACTTC.

With respect to this clonotype: A much larger clone lies one base from this, so it may be a read error. The J gene is TRBJ2-3, the V gene TRBV4-3, with D possibly called TRBD1 or TRBD2 (5 bases each). The V end was cut by 0 bases, the J end by 4 bases, with 11 bases between. There are 15 residues in the CDR3. Germline CDR1 reads LGHNA; CDR2 reads YSLEER. The CDR3 loop reads CASSQDQLGADTQYF. The CDR3 coding sequence is TGCGCCAGCAGCCAAGATCAACTAGGGGCAGATACGCAGTATTTT.

The chain uses TRBV29-1 and TRBJ2-2; 7 bases are a match to TRBD1. V shed 6 bases, J shed 4 bases, and the junction held 5 bases outside the gene matches. Germline CDR1 and CDR2: SQVTM and ANQGSEA. The length of the CDR3 is 13 residues. In DNA, the CDR3 is TGCAGCGTAGGACAGGCGGTCACCGGGGAGCTGTTTTTT. This codes for CSVGQAVTGELFF.

V is TRBV10-3 and J is TRBJ2-7; TRBD2 might be the D (5 bases). This CDR3 comprises 11 residues. CDR1 is ENHRY, CDR2 SYGVKD, per germline. CDR3: CVTSEGNEQYF. CDR3 DNA: TGTGTCACGTCTGAGGGAAACGAGCAGTACTTC.

The V call is TRBV28, the J call TRBJ2-3; D tentatively reads TRBD1 or TRBD2 (5 bases each). CDR3 length equals 16 residues. V was trimmed by 5 bases and J by 5 bases, leaving 20 bases between them. From germline, CDR1 is MDHEN and CDR2 SYDVKM. The CDR3 DNA follows: TGTGCCAGCAGTCTATTGGAGGAAGGGGAAGGAGATACGCAGTATTTT. Protein: CASSLLEEGEGDTQYF.